This TCR beta chain was identified in a study of blood T cell repertoires in COVID-19. Study details: The samples span acute and convalescent COVID-19 from the United States, Italy and Spain. In each case, the material was cDNA or gDNA derived from T cells, B-cell-depleted T cells, or PBMCs.

Assay: immunoSEQ multiplex PCR; the TCRdb copy retains only in-frame clones and omits some. The table has 250,000 to 350,000 clones, about 88% seen once. CDR3 size: 16 residues. V was clipped by 2 bases and J by 10 bases; unmatched bases: 17. Germline CDR1 reads GTSNPN; CDR2 reads SVGIG (reference sequence). The Seattle patients joined while their infection was active and were tracked longitudinally afterward. In its sample, this clone was seen once. Sequencing was performed on peripheral blood. This receptor was obtained from a woman in her twenties or thirties with COVID-19, enrolled during active disease. The V and J genes are TRBV30 and TRBJ2-7, with 10 nucleotides matching TRBD2. The CDR3 is CAWSLAGGISSYGQYF. The CDR3 DNA is TGTGCCTGGAGTTTAGCGGGAGGCATCAGCTCCTACGGACAGTACTTC.